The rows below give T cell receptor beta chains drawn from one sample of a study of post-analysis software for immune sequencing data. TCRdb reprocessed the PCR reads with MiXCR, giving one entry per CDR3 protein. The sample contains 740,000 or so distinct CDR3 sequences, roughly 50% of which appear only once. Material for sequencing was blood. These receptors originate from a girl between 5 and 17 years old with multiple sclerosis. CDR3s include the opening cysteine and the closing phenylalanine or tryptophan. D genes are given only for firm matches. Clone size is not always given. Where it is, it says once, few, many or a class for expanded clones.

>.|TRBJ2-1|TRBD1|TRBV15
TGTGCCACCGGGAGTGGGACAGGTGTCTACAATGAGCAGTTCTTC
CATGSGTGVYNEQFF
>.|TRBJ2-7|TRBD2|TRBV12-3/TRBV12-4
TGTGCCAGCACCCTGAGGGAGGGAGGCGAGCAGTACTTC
CASTLREGGEQYF
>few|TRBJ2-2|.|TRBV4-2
TGTGCCAGCAGCCAAGATCGGGACTCCTTGAACACCGGGGAGCTGTTTTTT
CASSQDRDSLNTGELFF
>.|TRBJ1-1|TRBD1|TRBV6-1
TGTGCCAGCAAGACAGGGTGGTTGGGCACTGAAGCTTTCTTT
CASKTGWLGTEAFF
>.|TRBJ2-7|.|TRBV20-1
TGCAGTGCTAGGGGTTGGGAGTCAACCCACTACGAGCAGTACTTC
CSARGWESTHYEQYF
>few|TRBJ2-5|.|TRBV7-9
TGTGCCAGCAGCTCCGGGTCCTACCAAGAGACCCAGTACTTC
CASSSGSYQETQYF
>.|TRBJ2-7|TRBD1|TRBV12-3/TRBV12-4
TGTGCCAGCAGTCCCACCCGCGGGACAGGGATTTACGAGCAGTACTTC
CASSPTRGTGIYEQYF
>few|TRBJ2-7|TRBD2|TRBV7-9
TGTGCCAGCTTCGAGACTAGCGGCTACGAGCAGTACTTC
CASFETSGYEQYF
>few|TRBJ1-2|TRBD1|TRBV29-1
TGCAGCGTCTCCTTGGACCGGGACAGGGGCTATGGCTACACCTTC
CSVSLDRDRGYGYTF
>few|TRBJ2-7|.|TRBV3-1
TGTGCCAGCAGCCAAGGGACAAAGACCTACGAGCAGTACTTC
CASSQGTKTYEQYF
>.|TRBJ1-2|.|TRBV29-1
TGCAGCGGCGCCGGGACCGAGGGCTACACCTTC
CSGAGTEGYTF
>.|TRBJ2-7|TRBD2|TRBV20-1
TGCAGTGCTAGAGACTTCGAGCGGGAGTGGTCCTACGAGCAGTACTTC
CSARDFEREWSYEQYF
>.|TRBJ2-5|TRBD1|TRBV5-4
TGTGCCAGCAGCCGGCGGACAGGGGCGGAGATGGAGACCCAGTACTTC
CASSRRTGAEMETQYF